These 21 T cell receptor beta chains originate from one sample sequenced in a study of blood T cell repertoires in COVID-19. The protocol was immunoSEQ multiplex PCR, while the TCRdb copy is restricted to in-frame clones and leaves out a portion. The table has about 380,000 clones, about 85% seen once; the top ten hold 3% to 4%. Sequencing used peripheral blood. The receptors were gathered from a woman aged 18 to 35 with acute or convalescent COVID-19.

This clone was found many times. The rearrangement joins TRBV6-5 to TRBJ1-5, with TRBD1 matching 7 bases. J was trimmed by 2 bases and V by 10 bases; bases with no gene match: 2. The germline V gene encodes CDR1 MNHEY and CDR2 SVGAGI. The CDR3 has 12 residues. CDR3 loop: CAKTGRNQPQHF. CDR3 nucleotide sequence: TGTGCCAAGACAGGGCGCAATCAGCCCCAGCATTTT.

The J gene is TRBJ2-2, the V gene TRBV5-4, with TRBD2 matching 15 bases. With V trimmed by 4 bases and J by 5 bases, 3 bases remained unmatched. The CDR3 is 16 residues long. Looked up from germline, CDR1 is SGHNT and CDR2 is YYREEE (reference sequence). Here the CDR3 DNA reads TGTGCCAGCAGCCTCGGACTAGCGGGAGGGACCGGGGAGCTGTTTTTT. This translates into CASSLGLAGGTGELFF. Full variable domain (missing parts from reference TRBV5-4 and TRBJ2-2): ETGVTQSPTHLIKTRGQQVTLRCSSQSGHNTVSWYQQALGQGPQFIFQYYREEENGRGNFPPRFSGLQFPNYSSELNVNALELDDSALYLCASSLGLAGGTGELFFGEGSRLTVL.

The sample holds a few counts of this clone. J is TRBJ1-1 and V is TRBV2; maybe TRBD1 (5 bases). V lost 0 bases and J 5 bases, leaving 10 bases between the germline ends. Germline CDR1 and CDR2: SNHLY and FYNNEI. This CDR3 has 14 residues. The CDR3 protein is CASSEAAGVTEAFF. The CDR3 DNA sequence: TGTGCCAGCAGTGAAGCAGCGGGGGTTACTGAAGCTTTCTTT. Using reference TRBV2 and TRBJ1-1 for the parts outside the CDR3, the full variable domain is EPEVTQTPSHQVTQMGQEVILRCVPISNHLYFYWYRQILGQKVEFLVSFYNNEISEKSEIFDDQFSVERPDGSNFTLKIRSTKLEDSAMYFCASSEAAGVTEAFFGQGTRLTVV.

The chain joins TRBV5-1 to TRBJ2-1, with 9 bases lining up with TRBD2. V lost 3 bases and J lost 0; bases outside the gene matches: 13. This CDR3 spans 19 amino acids. The germline CDR1 and CDR2 sequences are SGHRS and YFSETQ. In nucleotides, the CDR3 is TGCGCCAGCAGCTCACACCCGGACCTAGCGGGGATCTCCTACAATGAGCAGTTCTTC. Protein product: CASSSHPDLAGISYNEQFF.

This chain connects TRBV15 to TRBJ2-7; 10 bases map to TRBD1. This CDR3 is built from 15 residues. With 1 base clipped from V and 5 bases from J, the junction kept 5 bases outside the gene matches. Germline V gene data show CDR1 as LNHNV and CDR2 as YYDKDF (reference sequence). The CDR3 here is CATSRVGDRGHEQYF. The CDR3 region has the DNA TGTGCCACCAGCAGAGTTGGGGACAGGGGCCACGAGCAGTACTTC. The complete variable domain, with remaining parts taken from reference TRBV15 and TRBJ2-7, reads DAMVIQNPRYQVTQFGKPVTLSCSQTLNHNVMYWYQQKSSQAPKLLFHYYDKDFNNEADTPDNFQSRRPNTSFCFLDIRSPGLGDTAMYLCATSRVGDRGHEQYFGPGTRLTVT.

This clone appeared a few times. The chain links TRBV29-1 to TRBJ1-3; the match to TRBD1 covers 11 bases. There are 15 residues in the CDR3. Losses at the gene ends were 7 bases for V and 6 bases for J; bases not matched to a gene: 11. Germline lookup yields CDR1 SQVTM and CDR2 ANQGSEA. Written as DNA, the CDR3 is TGCAGCGCCTCCCCGGGGGACAGGGGGTCAAACACCATATATTTT. It encodes CSASPGDRGSNTIYF.

This clone was seen only once. CDR3 nucleotide sequence: TGTGCCAGCTCGTCGGGGACTGCCCGCTATGGCTACACCTTC. Its protein product is CASSSGTARYGYTF. The chain is built from TRBV18 and TRBJ1-2; maybe TRBD1 (5 bases). The ends were cut back, 6 bases at V and 4 bases at J, with 15 bases in the middle. Germline V gives CDR1 KGHSH, CDR2 LQKENI. This CDR3 contains 14 residues.

This clone appeared a few times. The chain recombines TRBV7-3 with TRBJ2-7; TRBD2 matches 11 bases. This CDR3 has 16 amino acids. Germline V gene sequence: CDR1 SGHTA, CDR2 FQGTGA. V shed 1 base, J shed 5 bases, and the junction held 7 bases outside the gene matches. The CDR3 DNA is TGTGCCAGCAGCTTAAGATCTAGCGGGAGGTCGGACGAGCAGTACTTC. Amino acids: CASSLRSSGRSDEQYF.

On this clone itself: This sample includes further DNA sequences coding for the same CDR3. This chain joins TRBV11-2 and TRBJ2-5; D perhaps matches TRBD1 (5 bases). CDR1 is SGHAT and CDR2 is FQNNGV in the germline V gene. The CDR3 spans 14 residues. V was clipped by 0 bases and J by 5 bases, with 10 bases between them. The CDR3 nucleotides read TGTGCCAGCAGCTTAGACAGGGCCGGCGAGACCCAGTACTTC. This codes for CASSLDRAGETQYF.

This sequence joins TRBV11-2 and TRBJ2-4, with 12 bases identical to TRBD2. V trimming: 5 bases; J trimming: 6 bases; junction bases outside the gene matches: 2. CDR1 and CDR2 from the germline V gene are SGHAT and FQNNGV. This CDR3 spans 14 amino acids. The CDR3 sequence: CASSPGLAGNIQYF. As DNA, the CDR3 is TGTGCCAGCAGCCCGGGACTAGCGGGAAACATTCAGTACTTC.

The CDR3 here is CASSVAEWVAGDETQYF. CDR3 bases: TGTGCCAGCAGCGTAGCGGAGTGGGTAGCGGGAGACGAGACCCAGTACTTC. V and J are TRBV9 and TRBJ2-5; 9 bases are a match to TRBD2. The CDR3 is 17 residues long. Germline lookup yields CDR1 SGDLS and CDR2 YYNGEE. V lost 0 bases to trimming and J lost 5 bases; unmatched junction nucleotides: 11.

Remarks on this clone: Other DNA sequences of this sample code for an identical CDR3. The CDR3 is CASSLAAGGANTGELFF. The CDR3 nucleotides are TGCGCCAGCAGCTTGGCCGCGGGGGGAGCCAACACCGGGGAGCTGTTTTTT. The chain joins TRBV5-1 to TRBJ2-2, with 8 bases matching TRBD2. Germline V gene lookup returns CDR1 SGHRS and CDR2 YFSETQ. J gave up 2 bases and V 0 bases, and 6 bases lay outside the gene matches. The CDR3 is made up of 17 amino acids.

Notes on this clone: At the DNA level, this CDR3 is encoded by other sequences in the same sample as well. The chain is built from TRBV24-1 and TRBJ2-7; D not certain. Germline lookup yields CDR1 KGHDR and CDR2 SFDVKD. V was pared by 5 bases and J by 0 bases, with 7 bases between. There are 13 residues in the CDR3. CDR3 sequence (DNA): TGTGCCACCAGTGTGGGCAGCTCCTACGAGCAGTACTTC. Translated: CATSVGSSYEQYF.

This chain links TRBV19 with TRBJ1-5; D is possibly TRBD1 (5 bases). The V end lost 7 bases, the J end lost 0 bases, and 13 bases lay between the germline ends. CDR1 is LNHDA, CDR2 SQIVND, per germline (reference sequence). The CDR3 is 15 amino acids. The CDR3 loop reads CASTPPQGSNQPQHF. The DNA for the CDR3 is TGTGCCAGTACCCCTCCGCAGGGTAGCAATCAGCCCCAGCATTTT.

J is TRBJ2-1 and V is TRBV6-5, with TRBD1 matching over 9 bases. From germline, CDR1 is MNHEY and CDR2 SVGAGI. This CDR3 is built from 15 residues. The V segment lost 4 bases and the J segment 5 bases; nucleotides outside the gene matches: 6. The CDR3 DNA sequence: TGTGCCAGCAGTTTCCGGGACAGGGAGAACAATGAGCAGTTCTTC. Amino acid sequence: CASSFRDRENNEQFF.

The V and J genes are TRBV5-1 and TRBJ2-3; TRBD2 is a possible D gene (5 bases). Trimming cost V 1 base and J 6 bases, with 15 bases left between them. The CDR3 has 15 amino acids. Germline V CDR1 and CDR2: SGHRS, YFSETQ. The CDR3 nucleotides read TGCGCCAGCAGCTTGACACCCGGGGAAGGGGATACGCAGTATTTT. Its protein product is CASSLTPGEGDTQYF. Combining the CDR3 with reference TRBV5-1 and TRBJ2-3 gives the whole variable domain KAGVTQTPRYLIKTRGQQVTLSCSPISGHRSVSWYQQTPGQGLQFLFEYFSETQRNKGNFPGRFSGRQFSNSRSEMNVSTLELGDSALYLCASSLTPGEGDTQYFGPGTRLTVL.

The chain carries TRBV6-5 and TRBJ1-1; 9 bases are a match to TRBD1. With 8 bases clipped from V and 2 bases from J, the junction kept 6 bases outside the gene matches. CDR3 size: 14 residues. Germline CDR1 is MNHEY and CDR2 is SVGAGI. The CDR3 is CASRTGGGNTEAFF. The CDR3, as DNA: TGTGCCAGCCGTACAGGGGGCGGAAACACTGAAGCTTTCTTT.

This chain links TRBV7-3 with TRBJ1-1; D uncertain. Germline V gene data show CDR1 as SGHTA and CDR2 as FQGTGA. Trimming removed 3 bases at V and 5 bases at J, with 10 bases between. The CDR3 sequence is 13 residues long. CDR3 residues: CASSFGGRTEAFF. In nucleotides, the CDR3 is TGTGCCAGCAGCTTCGGCGGGAGGACTGAAGCTTTCTTT.

The chain uses TRBV2 and TRBJ1-3; unclear D gene. V lost 4 bases and J 0 bases, leaving 10 bases between the germline ends. CDR1 and CDR2 from the germline V gene are SNHLY and FYNNEI. The CDR3 is made up of 15 amino acids. For the CDR3, the DNA is TGTGCCAGCAGTGTCGAGGCCTTCTCTGGAAACACCATATATTTT. Protein product: CASSVEAFSGNTIYF.

The genes are TRBV28 and TRBJ1-1; D not certain. The CDR3 contains 15 residues. From germline, CDR1 is MDHEN and CDR2 SYDVKM. With 2 bases removed from V and 1 base from J, the gap between germline ends came to 11 bases. CDR3 sequence reads: CASSLGVGRNTEAFF. Here the CDR3 DNA reads TGTGCCAGCAGTTTAGGGGTCGGGAGGAACACTGAAGCTTTCTTT.

CDR3 region: CASSVRNRAGEKLFF. The CDR3 DNA reads TGCGCCAGCAGCGTAAGAAACAGGGCAGGAGAAAAACTGTTTTTT. The chain links TRBV5-1 to TRBJ1-4, with TRBD1 as a possible D gene (6 bases). This CDR3 region has 15 residues. Trimming pared 4 bases from V and 8 bases from J, leaving 18 bases between. Germline lookup yields CDR1 SGHRS and CDR2 YFSETQ. Looking up the rest from reference TRBV5-1 and TRBJ1-4 gives the full variable domain: KAGVTQTPRYLIKTRGQQVTLSCSPISGHRSVSWYQQTPGQGLQFLFEYFSETQRNKGNFPGRFSGRQFSNSRSEMNVSTLELGDSALYLCASSVRNRAGEKLFFGSGTQLSVL.